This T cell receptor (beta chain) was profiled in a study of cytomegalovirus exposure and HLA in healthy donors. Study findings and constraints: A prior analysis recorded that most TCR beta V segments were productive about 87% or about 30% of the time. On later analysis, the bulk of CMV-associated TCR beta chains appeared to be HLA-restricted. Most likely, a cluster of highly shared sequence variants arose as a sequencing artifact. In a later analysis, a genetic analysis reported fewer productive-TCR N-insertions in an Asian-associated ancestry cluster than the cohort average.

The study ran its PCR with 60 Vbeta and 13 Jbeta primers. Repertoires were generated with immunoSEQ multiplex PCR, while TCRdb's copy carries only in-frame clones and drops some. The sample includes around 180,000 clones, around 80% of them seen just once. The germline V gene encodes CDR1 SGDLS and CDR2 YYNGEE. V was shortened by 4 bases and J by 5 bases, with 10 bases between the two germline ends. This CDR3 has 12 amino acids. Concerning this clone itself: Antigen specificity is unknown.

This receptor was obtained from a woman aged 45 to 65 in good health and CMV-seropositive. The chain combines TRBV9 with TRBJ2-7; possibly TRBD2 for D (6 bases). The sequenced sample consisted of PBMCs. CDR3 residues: CASSPGGHEQYF. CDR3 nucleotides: TGTGCCAGCAGCCCCGGGGGACACGAGCAGTACTTC. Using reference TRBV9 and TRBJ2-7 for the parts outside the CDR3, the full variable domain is DSGVTQTPKHLITATGQRVTLRCSPRSGDLSVYWYQQSLDQGLQFLIQYYNGEERAKGNILERFSAQQFPDLHSELNLSSLELGDSALYFCASSPGGHEQYFGPGTRLTVT.